This is a list of T cell receptor beta chains from one sample in a study of cytomegalovirus exposure and HLA in healthy donors. Method: immunoSEQ multiplex PCR; TCRdb's copy keeps in-frame clones and lacks some. The data hold roughly 170,000 clones, with about 73% observed a single time. The sample taken for sequencing was PBMCs. These receptors were obtained from a woman in her forties or fifties in good health and CMV-seropositive. CDR3s include the opening cysteine and the closing phenylalanine or tryptophan.

TRBV2 | 12 | CASSVEAYGYTF
TRBV9 | 16 | CASSPDSQNSNQPQHF
TRBV9 | 14 | CASSSHPGRTEAFF
TRBV25-1 | 17 | CASSEWAGRDSGNTIYF
TRBV7-3 | 20 | CASSPTRRRQGGFQGGELFF
TRBV27 | 13 | CASSLRRNQPQHF
TRBV10-1 | 14 | CASSRGGSTDTQYF
TRBV21-1 | 19 | CASSKAAGQGAKKQRGYTF
TRBV5-6 | 13 | CASSRGQNTEAFF
TRBV29-1 | 13 | CSVAWDSYYEQYF
TRBV2 | 17 | CASSDSLQGVSRNTIYF
TRBV5-1 | 14 | CASTLGGAVDTQYF
TRBV6-5 | 16 | CASSLAPDGKTYEQYF
TRBV4-1 | 15 | CASSQEGDTYNEQFF
TRBV4-1 | 15 | CASSQWGVGNQPQHF
TRBV5-6 | 16 | CASSTPTGRGQETQYF
TRBV30 | 14 | CAWRKGQGGEKLFF
TRBV30 | 13 | CAWSVSINQPQHF
TRBV2 | 15 | CASSEAQQGLLEQFF
TRBV29-1 | 13 | CSVVGQGGEKLFF
TRBV19 | 16 | CASSTARGARNYGYTF
TRBV6-6 | 12 | CASSYKENEQFF
TRBV7-2 | 11 | CASSLVTEQYF
TRBV19 | 15 | CASSLERERTDTQYF
TRBV18 | 15 | CASSIAGTENNEQFF
TRBV4-1 | 16 | CASSQSTSGGDNEQFF
TRBV6-1 | 13 | CASSEGGVRGYTF